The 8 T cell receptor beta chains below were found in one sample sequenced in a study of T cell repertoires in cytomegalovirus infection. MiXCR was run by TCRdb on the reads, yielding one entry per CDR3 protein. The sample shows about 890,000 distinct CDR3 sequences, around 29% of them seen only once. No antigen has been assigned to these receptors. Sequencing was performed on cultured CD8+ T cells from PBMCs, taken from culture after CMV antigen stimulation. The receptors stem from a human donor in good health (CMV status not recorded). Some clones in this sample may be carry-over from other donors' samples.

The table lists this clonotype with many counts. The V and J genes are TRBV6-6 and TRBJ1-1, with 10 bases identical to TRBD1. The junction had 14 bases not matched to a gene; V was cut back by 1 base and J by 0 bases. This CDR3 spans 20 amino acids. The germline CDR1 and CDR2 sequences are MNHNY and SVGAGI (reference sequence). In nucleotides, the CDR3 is TGTGCCAGCAGTTACTGGAGCCCCGGGACAGGGGAAAAGGTGAACACTGAAGCTTTCTTT. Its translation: CASSYWSPGTGEKVNTEAFF.

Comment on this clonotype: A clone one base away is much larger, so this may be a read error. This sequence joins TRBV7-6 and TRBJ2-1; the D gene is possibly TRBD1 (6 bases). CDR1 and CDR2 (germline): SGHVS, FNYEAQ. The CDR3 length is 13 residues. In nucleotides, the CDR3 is TGTGCCAACAGCTTAGAGACAGGCTATGAGCAGTTCTTC. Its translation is CANSLETGYEQFF. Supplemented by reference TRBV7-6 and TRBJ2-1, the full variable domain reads GAGVSQSPRYKVTKRGQDVALRCDPISGHVSLYWYRQALGQGPEFLTYFNYEAQQDKSGLPNDRFSAERPEGSISTLTIQRTEQRDSAMYRCANSLETGYEQFFGPGTRLTVL.

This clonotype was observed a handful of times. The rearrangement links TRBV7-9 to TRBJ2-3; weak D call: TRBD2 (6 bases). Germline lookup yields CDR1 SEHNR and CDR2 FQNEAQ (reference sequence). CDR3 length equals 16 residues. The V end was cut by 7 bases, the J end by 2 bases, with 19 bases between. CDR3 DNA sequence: TGTGCCAGCAAAAACTCCGGGACTCCACACACAGATACGCAGTATTTT. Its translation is CASKNSGTPHTDTQYF.

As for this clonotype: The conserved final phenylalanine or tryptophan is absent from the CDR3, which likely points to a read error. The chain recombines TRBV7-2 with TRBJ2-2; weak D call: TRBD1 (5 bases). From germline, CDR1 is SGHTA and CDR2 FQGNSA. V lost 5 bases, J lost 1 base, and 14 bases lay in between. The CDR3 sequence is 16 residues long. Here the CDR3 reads CASSIIPGQNTGELFV. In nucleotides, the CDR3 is TGTGCCAGCAGCATAATTCCAGGGCAGAACACCGGGGAGCTGTTTGTT.

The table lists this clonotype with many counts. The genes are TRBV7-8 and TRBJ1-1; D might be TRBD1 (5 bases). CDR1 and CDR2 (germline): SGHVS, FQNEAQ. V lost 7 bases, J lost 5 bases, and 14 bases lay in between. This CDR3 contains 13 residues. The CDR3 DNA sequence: TGTGCCAGCAATTCAGGGAGTGGGACTGAAGCTTTCTTT. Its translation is CASNSGSGTEAFF. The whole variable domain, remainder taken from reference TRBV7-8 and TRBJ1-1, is GAGVSQSPRYKVAKRGQDVALRCDPISGHVSLFWYQQALGQGPEFLTYFQNEAQLDKSGLPSDRFFAERPEGSVSTLKIQRTQQEDSAVYLCASNSGSGTEAFFGQGTRLTVV.

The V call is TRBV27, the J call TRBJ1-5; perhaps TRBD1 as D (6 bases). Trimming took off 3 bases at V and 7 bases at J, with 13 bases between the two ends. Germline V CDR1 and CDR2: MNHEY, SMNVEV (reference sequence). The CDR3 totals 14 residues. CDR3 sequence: CASSFMGGWQPQHF. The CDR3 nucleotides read TGTGCCAGCAGTTTTATGGGGGGCTGGCAGCCCCAGCATTTT.

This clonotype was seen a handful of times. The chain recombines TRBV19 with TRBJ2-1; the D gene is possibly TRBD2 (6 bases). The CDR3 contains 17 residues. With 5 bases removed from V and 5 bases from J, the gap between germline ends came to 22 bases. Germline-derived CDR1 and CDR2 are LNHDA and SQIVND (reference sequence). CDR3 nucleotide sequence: TGTGCCAGTAGTCCCGATTCGGGACTCATGACGGACAATGAGCAGTTCTTC. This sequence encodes CASSPDSGLMTDNEQFF.

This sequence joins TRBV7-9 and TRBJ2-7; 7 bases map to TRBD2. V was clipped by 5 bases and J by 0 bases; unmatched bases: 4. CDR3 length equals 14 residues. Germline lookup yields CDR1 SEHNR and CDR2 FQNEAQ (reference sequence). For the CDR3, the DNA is TGTGCCAGCAGCAACGGGGGGTTCTCCTACGAGCAGTACTTC. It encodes CASSNGGFSYEQYF.